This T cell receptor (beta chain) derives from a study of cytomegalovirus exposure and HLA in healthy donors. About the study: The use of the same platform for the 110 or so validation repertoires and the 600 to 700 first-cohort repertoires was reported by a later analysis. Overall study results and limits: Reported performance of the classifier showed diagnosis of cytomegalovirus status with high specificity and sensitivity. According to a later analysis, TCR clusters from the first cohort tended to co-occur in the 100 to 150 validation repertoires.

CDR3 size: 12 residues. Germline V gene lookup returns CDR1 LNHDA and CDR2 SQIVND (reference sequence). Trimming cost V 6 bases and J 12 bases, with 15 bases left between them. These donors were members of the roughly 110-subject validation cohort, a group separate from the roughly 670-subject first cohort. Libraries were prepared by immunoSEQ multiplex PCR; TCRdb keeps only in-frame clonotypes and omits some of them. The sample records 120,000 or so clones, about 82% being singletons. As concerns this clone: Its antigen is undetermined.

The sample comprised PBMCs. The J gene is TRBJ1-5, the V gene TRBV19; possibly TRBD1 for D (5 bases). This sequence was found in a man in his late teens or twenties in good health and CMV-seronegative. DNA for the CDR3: TGTGCCAGTAGCCGTGAGCGGGGGGGCCAGCATTTT. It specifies CASSRERGGQHF.